Below, 10 T cell receptor beta chains from the same sample are listed, as sequenced in a study of blood T cell repertoires in COVID-19. Sequencing used immunoSEQ multiplex PCR; TCRdb keeps in-frame clones, though not all of them. The sample has about 220,000 clones, roughly 90% seen once. The sequencing sample was made of PBMCs or T cells enriched from blood (not recorded which). The origin of the receptors is a woman younger than 45 with acute COVID-19.

The chain employs TRBV7-6 and TRBJ1-5, with D unresolved. Germline V gene lookup returns CDR1 SGHVS and CDR2 FNYEAQ. The CDR3 runs to 15 residues. Trimming removed 1 base from V and 0 bases from J, with 7 bases in between. Written as DNA, the CDR3 is TGTGCCAGCAGCTTAGGACTTCATAGCAATCAGCCCCAGCATTTT. Translated: CASSLGLHSNQPQHF.

This chain uses TRBV25-1 with TRBJ1-4; D not certain. V lost 3 bases to trimming and J lost 8 bases, with 19 bases between them. The CDR3 consists of 16 residues. Per the germline V gene, CDR1 is MGHDK and CDR2 is SYGVNS. In DNA, the CDR3 is TGTGCCAGCAGTGACCCCGGAGGCAATGCTGGGGAAAAACTGTTTTTT. This codes for CASSDPGGNAGEKLFF.

The chain combines TRBV29-1 with TRBJ2-3, with TRBD2 identical over 7 bases. Germline V gives CDR1 SQVTM, CDR2 ANQGSEA. The CDR3 is made up of 15 amino acids. The V and J ends lost 4 bases and 3 bases, in that order; junction bases with no gene match: 10. CDR3 bases: TGCAGCGTTGGAGGGAGGGCCGGAGGAACAGATACGCAGTATTTT. Its translation is CSVGGRAGGTDTQYF.

The chain joins TRBV21-1 to TRBJ1-1; TRBD1, the D gene given by the table, was not confirmed from the DNA. TRBV21-1 is described as a pseudogene. This CDR3 comprises 18 residues. Written as DNA, the CDR3 is TGTGCCAGCAGCAAGGCTCCCCCGGCAGGGGGCTCCCACACTGAAGCTTTCTTT. This gives the protein CASSKAPPAGGSHTEAFF.

V and J are TRBV10-2 and TRBJ1-6; 7 nucleotides match TRBD1. Germline values: CDR1 WSHSY, CDR2 SAAADI. V lost 4 bases and J lost 10; bases outside the gene matches: 7. The CDR3 runs to 14 residues. The CDR3 bases are TGCGCCAGCAGTGCGGGGCAGGGGGAATCACCCCTCCACTTT. Translated, it gives CASSAGQGESPLHF.

V gene TRBV5-4 combines with J gene TRBJ1-4; D ambiguous. Germline CDR1 SGHNT, CDR2 YYREEE (reference sequence). The CDR3 runs to 14 residues. V was trimmed by 2 bases and J by 14 bases, leaving 19 bases between them. The DNA for the CDR3 is TGTGCCAGCAGCTTAGGGAGTCAACCCGGGATCCTGTTTTTT. Protein: CASSLGSQPGILFF.

The chain couples TRBV6-1 to TRBJ1-2; D is unclear. From germline, CDR1 is MNHNS and CDR2 SASEGT. The V end was cut by 2 bases, the J end by 4 bases, with 8 bases between. The CDR3 consists of 13 residues. This CDR3 is CASSEPEGYGYTF. DNA for the CDR3: TGTGCCAGCAGTGAACCTGAGGGCTATGGCTACACCTTC.

V and J are TRBV7-6 and TRBJ2-7; weak D call: TRBD2 (6 bases). V shed 7 bases and J shed 0 bases, with 25 bases lying between them. Germline lookup yields CDR1 SGHVS and CDR2 FNYEAQ. This CDR3 spans 18 amino acids. Here the CDR3 reads CASTPLAGTKAISYEQYF. The CDR3 DNA sequence: TGTGCCAGCACCCCCCTGGCGGGGACGAAAGCCATCTCCTACGAGCAGTACTTC. Based on the CDR3 plus reference TRBV7-6 and TRBJ2-7, the full variable domain is GAGVSQSPRYKVTKRGQDVALRCDPISGHVSLYWYRQALGQGPEFLTYFNYEAQQDKSGLPNDRFSAERPEGSISTLTIQRTEQRDSAMYRCASTPLAGTKAISYEQYFGPGTRLTVT.

This clone was picked up a small number of times. The chain combines TRBV12-5 with TRBJ2-5, with D unclear. From germline, CDR1 is LGHNT and CDR2 FRNRAP. The CDR3 runs 15 residues. Between the trimmed V and J ends, which lost 2 bases and 0 bases, there was a span of 10 bases. CDR3: CASGLSRQDQETQYF. In DNA, the CDR3 is TGTGCTAGTGGTTTGTCCAGACAAGACCAAGAGACCCAGTACTTC.

This sequence joins TRBV24-1 and TRBJ1-2; perhaps TRBD1 as D (5 bases). The CDR3 contains 18 residues. The V gene lost 1 base and the J gene lost 1 base, with 18 bases spanning the gap. The germline CDR1 and CDR2 sequences are KGHDR and SFDVKD. The CDR3 nucleotides are TGTGCCACCAGTGATTTTAGGTTTGGGGCGGTAATTAACTATGGCTACACCTTC. Its protein product is CATSDFRFGAVINYGYTF.